This T cell receptor beta chain comes out of a study of T-cell reconstitution after alpha-beta-depleted transplantation in children. With respect to this clonotype: The antigen is undetermined.

Study outcomes and limitations: Newly made T cells mostly supplied T-cell counts and diversity one year after transplant.

Using unique molecular identifiers, the investigators prepared the TCRbeta library. TCRdb analysed the PCR reads with MiXCR anew, one entry per CDR3 protein. The repertoire holds about 77,000 distinct CDR3 sequences, with roughly 18% as singletons. The CDR3 loop spans 16 amino acids. V lost 6 bases, J lost 0 bases, and 7 bases stayed unmatched. In germline, CDR1 is LNHDA, CDR2 SQIVND (reference sequence). The starting material was PBMCs, mostly from graft donor cells, obtained 360 days after TCRalphabeta/CD19-depleted stem cell transplant. The clonotype comes from a male patient between 2 and 15 years old who had a stem cell transplant for acute lymphoblastic leukemia, so the T cells may come from the graft donor. The chain uses TRBV19 and TRBJ2-2; TRBD1 aligns across 7 bases. CDR3 in amino acids: CASRERGGPNTGELFF. The CDR3 nucleotides read TGTGCCAGTAGGGAGCGAGGGGGCCCGAACACCGGGGAGCTGTTTTTT.